This is a list of T cell receptor beta chains from one sample in a study of cytomegalovirus exposure and HLA in healthy donors. Method: immunoSEQ multiplex PCR; TCRdb's copy keeps in-frame clones and lacks some. Among roughly 120,000 clones listed, 70% to 85% were seen once. Sequencing was carried out using PBMCs. The source is a woman in her 50s in good health and CMV-seropositive. The CDR3 runs from the conserved cysteine through the conserved F or W. A D gene is named only where the DNA matches it firmly. Expanded clones are given a class, and other clones once, few, many or no size at all.

j_call d_call v_call clone_size cdr3_nt cdr3_aa
TRBJ1-2 . TRBV2 . TGTGCCAGCAGTGGGGAAGGGAGTAACTATGGCTACACCTTC CASSGEGSNYGYTF
TRBJ2-5 . TRBV30 few TGTGCCTGGAGTGAGGTTAATCTTACAGGGGAGACCCAGTACTTC CAWSEVNLTGETQYF
TRBJ2-2 . TRBV11-1 . TGTGCCAGCAGATTGGACAGCGGGGAGCTGTTTTTT CASRLDSGELFF
TRBJ2-3 TRBD2 TRBV7-8 . TGTGCCAGCAGGCTTAGCGGGGGGGCTAGCACAGATACGCAGTATTTT CASRLSGGASTDTQYF
TRBJ2-5 TRBD1 TRBV19 . TGTGCCAGTAGCGGGACAGGGGAGACCCAGTACTTC CASSGTGETQYF
TRBJ2-1 . TRBV4-2 . TGTGCCAGCAGCCAAGAGAAAGCAGGTTACAATGAGCAGTTCTTC CASSQEKAGYNEQFF
TRBJ2-7 TRBD2 TRBV18 . TGTGCCAGCTCACCACAGCAGACTAGCGGGAGGGCCCTAGACTACGAGCAGTACTTC CASSPQQTSGRALDYEQYF
TRBJ1-2 TRBD1 TRBV5-1 . TGCGCCAGCAGCTACGCACAGGGGGCGGTCTATGGCTACACCTTC CASSYAQGAVYGYTF
TRBJ1-2 TRBD1 TRBV9 . TGTGCCAGCAGCGTTACAGGGGCTGCTAACTATGGCTACACCTTC CASSVTGAANYGYTF
TRBJ1-2 TRBD1 TRBV30 . TGTGCCTGGAAAAGTGACAGGGATGGCGGCTACACCTTC CAWKSDRDGGYTF
TRBJ1-6 . TRBV6-5 once TGTGCCAGCAGTATGTCACAGGGAAATTCACCCCTCCACTTT CASSMSQGNSPLHF
TRBJ1-1 TRBD1 TRBV5-4 . TGTGCCAGCAGAGATGACAGGGATCCAGAAGCTTTCTTT CASRDDRDPEAFF